Many counts were recorded for the clone carrying this TCR beta chain. Its antigen is undetermined. TCR beta VDJ combinations and CDR3 sequences were profiled from genomic DNA. TCRdb re-called the reads with MiXCR, one entry per CDR3 protein. In the table there are 100,000 to 150,000 distinct CDR3 sequences, 48% of which are singletons. The data were taken from a study of CD8+CD57+ T cells in acquired aplastic anemia. Study context: CD4+ reads averaged around 9.9 million in healthy donors. The study, taken as a whole, reports: Fewer than 35 shared CD8+ CDR3s appeared highly expressed within patients' immunodominant clones.

V was clipped by 3 bases and J by 4 bases; unmatched bases: 1. The CDR3 has 15 amino acids. Germline assignment: CDR1 LNHDA and CDR2 SQIVND (reference sequence). The material sequenced was sorted CD4+, CD8+, or CD8+CD57+ T cells (not recorded which) from PBMCs. The sequence came from a human donor in good health, serving as a control. The rearrangement joins TRBV19 to TRBJ2-5, with 14 bases lining up with TRBD2. In nucleotides, the CDR3 is TGTGCCAGTAGTATTGGGACTAGCGGGGGAGAGACCCAGTACTTC. Encoded protein: CASSIGTSGGETQYF. Variable domain in full (rest from reference TRBV19 and TRBJ2-5): DGGITQSPKYLFRKEGQNVTLSCEQNLNHDAMYWYRQDPGQGLRLIYYSQIVNDFQKGDIAEGYSVSREKKESFPLTVTSAQKNPTAFYLCASSIGTSGGETQYFGPGTRLLVL.